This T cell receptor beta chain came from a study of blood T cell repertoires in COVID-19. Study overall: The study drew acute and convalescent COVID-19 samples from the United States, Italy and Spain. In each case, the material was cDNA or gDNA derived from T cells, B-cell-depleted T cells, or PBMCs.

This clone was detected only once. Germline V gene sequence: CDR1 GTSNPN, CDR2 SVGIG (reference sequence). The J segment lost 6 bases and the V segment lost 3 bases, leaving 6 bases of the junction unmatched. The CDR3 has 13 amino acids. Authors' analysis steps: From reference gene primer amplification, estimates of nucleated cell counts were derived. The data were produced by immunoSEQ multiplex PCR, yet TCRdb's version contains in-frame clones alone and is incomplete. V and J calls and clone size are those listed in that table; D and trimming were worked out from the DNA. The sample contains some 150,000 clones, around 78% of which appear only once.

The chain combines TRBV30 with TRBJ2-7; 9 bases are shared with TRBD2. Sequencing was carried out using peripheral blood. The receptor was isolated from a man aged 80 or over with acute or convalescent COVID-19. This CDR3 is CAWSTGLALEQYF. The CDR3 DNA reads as TGTGCCTGGAGCACGGGACTAGCTCTCGAGCAGTACTTC.